A single sample is the source of the 15 T cell receptor beta chains below, sequenced in a study of control samples from healthy donors and cancer patients. The assay was immunoSEQ multiplex PCR, and TCRdb's table has in-frame clones only and misses some. The repertoire holds roughly 30,000 clones, with nearly 90% as singletons. Sequencing input: formalin-fixed, paraffin-embedded tissue. Every receptor here comes from a female donor with melanoma.

The rearrangement uses TRBV7-2 and TRBJ2-7; TRBD2 agrees at 8 bases. There are 13 residues in the CDR3. The germline CDR1 and CDR2 sequences are SGHTA and FQGNSA. Trimming at V came to 5 bases and at J to 6 bases, leaving 6 bases not matched to a gene. CDR3 in amino acids: CASSPQREFEQYF. In DNA, the CDR3 is TGTGCCAGCAGCCCCCAGCGGGAGTTCGAGCAGTACTTC. Filled out from reference TRBV7-2 and TRBJ2-7, the complete variable domain reads GAGVSQSPSNKVTEKGKDVELRCDPISGHTALYWYRQSLGQGLEFLIYFQGNSAPDKSGLPSDRFSAERTGGSVSTLTIQRTQQEDSAVYLCASSPQREFEQYFGPGTRLTVT.

Here the CDR3 reads CASSLGRGGTEAFF. CDR3 nucleotide sequence: TGTGCCAGCAGCTTAGGTCGGGGAGGCACTGAAGCTTTCTTT. V and J are TRBV7-9 and TRBJ1-1; the D is unclear. The germline V gene encodes CDR1 SEHNR and CDR2 FQNEAQ (reference sequence). This CDR3 comprises 14 residues. V gave up 1 base and J gave up 4 bases, with 10 bases separating them.

This chain connects TRBV25-1 to TRBJ1-1, with a weak D call TRBD1 (6 bases). The CDR3 consists of 16 residues. Trimming pared 6 bases from V and 4 bases from J, leaving 21 bases between. Germline V gives CDR1 MGHDK, CDR2 SYGVNS. CDR3 DNA sequence: TGTGCCAGCAGCTCGCACAGGGAGGCGTCGGGCACTGAAGCTTTCTTT. This codes for CASSSHREASGTEAFF. The whole variable domain, remainder taken from reference TRBV25-1 and TRBJ1-1, is EADIYQTPRYLVIGTGKKITLECSQTMGHDKMYWYQQDPGMELHLIHYSYGVNSTEKGDLSSESTVSRIRTEHFPLTLESARPSHTSQYLCASSSHREASGTEAFFGQGTRLTVV.

The chain carries TRBV11-3 and TRBJ2-3, with 7 bases matching TRBD2. V was pared by 5 bases and J by 0 bases, with 5 bases of the junction left unmatched. The germline V gene encodes CDR1 SGHNT and CDR2 YENEEA. The CDR3 covers 15 residues. The CDR3 here is CASSPSGISTDTQYF. DNA of the CDR3: TGTGCCAGCAGCCCCAGCGGGATTAGCACAGATACGCAGTATTTT. Combining the CDR3 with reference TRBV11-3 and TRBJ2-3 gives the whole variable domain EAGVVQSPRYKIIEKKQPVAFWCNPISGHNTLYWYLQNLGQGPELLIRYENEEAVDDSQLPKDRFSAERLKGVDSTLKIQPAELGDSAVYLCASSPSGISTDTQYFGPGTRLTVL.

The genes are TRBV2 and TRBJ1-1; tentative D call: TRBD1 (6 bases). Germline V gives CDR1 SNHLY, CDR2 FYNNEI. V was trimmed by 5 bases and J by 1 base, leaving 8 bases between them. The length of the CDR3 is 13 residues. CDR3: CASSTGRNTEAFF. For the CDR3, the DNA is TGTGCCAGCAGTACAGGGAGGAACACTGAAGCTTTCTTT. Full variable domain (missing parts from reference TRBV2 and TRBJ1-1): EPEVTQTPSHQVTQMGQEVILRCVPISNHLYFYWYRQILGQKVEFLVSFYNNEISEKSEIFDDQFSVERPDGSNFTLKIRSTKLEDSAMYFCASSTGRNTEAFFGQGTRLTVV.

The rearrangement links TRBV25-1 to TRBJ2-1; the D gene is possibly TRBD1 (5 bases). The CDR3 sequence is 11 residues long. V lost 8 bases, J lost 13 bases, and 15 bases lay in between. Germline V lookup: CDR1 MGHDK, CDR2 SYGVNS. CDR3 coding DNA: TGTGCCAGCTCGAGGAAAGGGGATCAGTTCTTC. It encodes CASSRKGDQFF. Filled out from reference TRBV25-1 and TRBJ2-1, the complete variable domain reads EADIYQTPRYLVIGTGKKITLECSQTMGHDKMYWYQQDPGMELHLIHYSYGVNSTEKGDLSSESTVSRIRTEHFPLTLESARPSHTSQYLCASSRKGDQFFGPGTRLTVL.

The V and J genes are TRBV7-9 and TRBJ1-2; D gene unclear. The V gene's germline CDR1 is SEHNR and CDR2 FQNEAQ (reference sequence). The CDR3 spans 14 residues. Trimming removed 1 base from V and 4 bases from J, with 10 bases in between. Here the CDR3 reads CASSLGPTVYGYTF. CDR3 sequence (DNA): TGTGCCAGCAGCTTAGGACCGACGGTCTATGGCTACACCTTC.

The chain carries TRBV19 and TRBJ1-2; D may be TRBD1 (6 bases). The CDR3 spans 15 residues. Looked up from germline, CDR1 is LNHDA and CDR2 is SQIVND (reference sequence). Trimming took 5 bases from V and 6 from J, leaving 19 bases between them. CDR3 nucleotides: TGTGCCAGTAGTCCCCCTACCGGACAGTTTAATGGCTACACCTTC. Its translation: CASSPPTGQFNGYTF.

The CDR3 region is CASSLNRGNDEQYF. The CDR3 bases are TGCGCCAGCAGCTTAAACAGGGGTAACGACGAGCAGTACTTC. This chain uses TRBV5-1 with TRBJ2-7, with 7 nucleotides matching TRBD1. CDR3 length: 14 residues. V trimming: 2 bases; J trimming: 5 bases; junction bases outside the gene matches: 7. CDR1 and CDR2 from the germline V gene are SGHRS and YFSETQ.

V and J are TRBV4-1 and TRBJ2-3, with D hard to call. CDR1 is MGHRA, CDR2 YSYEKL, per germline. The CDR3 has 13 residues. V gave up 1 base and J gave up 2 bases, with 4 bases separating them. CDR3 protein: CASSQGPTDTQYF. The DNA of the CDR3 is TGCGCCAGCAGCCAAGGCCCCACAGATACGCAGTATTTT.

Turning to this clone: At one end, the junction sequence differs from germline, possibly due to a read error. Other nucleotide sequences from this sample produce the same CDR3. V usage is TRBV9 and J usage is TRBJ2-1; the match to TRBD2 covers 14 bases. Germline V gene sequence: CDR1 SGDLS, CDR2 YYNGEE. The CDR3 length is 17 residues. In DNA, the CDR3 is TGTGCCAGCAGCCTGGGACTAGCGGGAGTCCCATACAATGAGCAATTCTTC. It specifies CASSLGLAGVPYNEQFF.

This chain uses TRBV24-1 with TRBJ2-3; 11 bases agree with TRBD2. V shed 8 bases and J 6 bases; nucleotides not matched to a gene: 9. The V gene's germline CDR1 is KGHDR and CDR2 SFDVKD. CDR3 size: 15 residues. The chain's CDR3 is CATNSSSGRWDTQYF. Here the CDR3 DNA reads TGTGCCACCAATTCCTCTAGCGGGAGGTGGGATACGCAGTATTTT.

The genes are TRBV7-6 and TRBJ1-1; D is perhaps TRBD1 (5 bases). The V end was cut by 7 bases, the J end by 0 bases, with 18 bases between. Germline V gene data show CDR1 as SGHVS and CDR2 as FNYEAQ. The CDR3 length is 16 residues. The CDR3 loop is CASTSIWGDLNTEAFF. The CDR3 DNA reads as TGTGCCAGCACCTCGATTTGGGGGGATTTGAACACTGAAGCTTTCTTT.

This clone has a handful of counts. The chain has TRBV28 and TRBJ1-2; no definite D call. CDR1 and CDR2 (germline): MDHEN, SYDVKM. The CDR3 has 13 amino acids. V was pared by 4 bases and J by 4 bases, with 10 bases between. Written as DNA, the CDR3 is TGTGCCAGCAGTTCAGGACTCCGCTATGGCTACACCTTC. As protein: CASSSGLRYGYTF.

This clone appeared a few times. The genes are TRBV2 and TRBJ1-1; 7 bases fit TRBD1. The CDR3 has 14 amino acids. Germline CDR1 is SNHLY and CDR2 is FYNNEI. V shed 5 bases and J 2 bases; nucleotides not matched to a gene: 5. This CDR3 reads CASSSGTENTEAFF. The DNA for the CDR3 is TGTGCCAGCAGTAGCGGGACAGAAAACACTGAAGCTTTCTTT.